This T cell receptor (beta chain) was observed in a study of T cells in Graves' hyperthyroidism and ophthalmopathy. Overall study findings and caveats: A 13 V-J model separated ophthalmopathy from stable hyperthyroidism.

The sample holds many counts of this clonotype. Its antigen is unknown. Amplification of TCR beta CDR3 regions used RNA as the template. The HTBI set primed first-round TCR CDR3 RT-PCR. TCRdb fed the multiplex PCR reads into MiXCR, producing one record per CDR3 protein. The repertoire holds more than 500,000 distinct CDR3 sequences, with roughly 15% as singletons. This sequence originates from a woman in her thirties or forties with Graves' ophthalmopathy. Sequenced material: blood.

This CDR3 is CSVPRDGETQYF. The CDR3, as DNA: TGCAGCGTTCCCCGGGACGGTGAGACCCAGTACTTC. V and J are TRBV29-1 and TRBJ2-5, with D perhaps given as TRBD1 or TRBD2 (5 bases each). CDR3 length: 12 amino acids. Germline CDR1 is SQVTM and CDR2 is ANQGSEA. The V end was cut by 5 bases, the J end by 5 bases, with 12 bases between.